Detailed here is one TCR beta chain. This entry is derived from a study of cytomegalovirus exposure and HLA in healthy donors. Sequenced by immunoSEQ multiplex PCR; TCRdb stores in-frame clones only, minus some. Of 190,000 or so clones in the sample, approximately 82% are singletons; the top ten hold about an eighth. These donors were members of the approximately 110-subject validation cohort, a group separate from the approximately 620-subject first cohort. Trimming removed 8 bases from V and 3 bases from J; junction bases left unmatched: 2. The CDR3 runs to 12 residues. Germline CDR1 reads KGHSH; CDR2 reads LQKENI.

Material: PBMCs. The chain is built from TRBV18 and TRBJ2-7; 9 bases agree with TRBD1. The receptor was isolated from a woman in her twenties or thirties in good health and CMV-seropositive. The CDR3 is CASATGGYEQYF. Here the CDR3 DNA reads TGTGCCAGCGCGACAGGGGGCTACGAGCAGTACTTC.